A selection of T cell receptor beta chains follows, all from one sample in a study of PD-1 blockade in classical Hodgkin lymphoma. TCRdb's table, derived via immunoSEQ multiplex PCR, lists solely in-frame clones and lacks some. Of 50,000 to 65,000 clones listed, around 94% were seen once; the top ten hold approximately 8%. Sequenced here: peripheral blood mononuclear cells (PBMCs), sampled before the fourth cycle of nivolumab. The source of these receptors is a human donor with classical Hodgkin lymphoma. Both conserved end residues are part of each CDR3. D genes are given only for firm matches. Not all rows give a size; the values are once, few, many and, for expanded clones, a class.

size	V	D	J	DNA	CDR3
once	TRBV10-1	NA	TRBJ2-2	TGCGCCAGCAGCACAGATTTCGGCGATCCCGGGGAGCTGTTTTTT	CASSTDFGDPGELFF
once	TRBV4-1	NA	TRBJ1-3	TGCGCCAGCAGCCAAGATAGGGAGGTCATCTCTGGAAACACCATATATTTT	CASSQDREVISGNTIYF
NA	TRBV15	TRBD2	TRBJ2-5	TGTGCCACCAGGCATAGCGGGGGGGCTGGAGAGACCCAGTACTTC	CATRHSGGAGETQYF
NA	TRBV6-5	TRBD1	TRBJ2-1	TGTGCCAGCAGTGGACGGGACAGCTCCTACAATGAGCAGTTCTTC	CASSGRDSSYNEQFF
NA	TRBV19	NA	TRBJ2-1	TGTGCCAGTTCCTTTAGCTCCTACAATGAGCAGTTCTTC	CASSFSSYNEQFF
once	TRBV28	TRBD2	TRBJ2-7	TGTGCCAGCAGTTTATTCGGACTAGCGGGAGCAGGCGAGCAGTACTTC	CASSLFGLAGAGEQYF
NA	TRBV4-2	NA	TRBJ2-2	TGTGCCAGCAGCACCCGACCGACTCCTACGCCGGAGCTGTTTTTT	CASSTRPTPTPELFF
NA	TRBV6-5	NA	TRBJ1-3	TGTGCCAGCAGCGGGATCCTCTCTGGAAACACCATATATTTT	CASSGILSGNTIYF
once	TRBV5-5	NA	TRBJ2-6	TGTGCCAGCAGCTTTGGCAGGTCTGGGGCCAACGTCCTGACTTTC	CASSFGRSGANVLTF
NA	TRBV11-2	NA	TRBJ2-7	TGTGCCAGCAGCTTAACGGGGATCTACGAGCAGTACTTC	CASSLTGIYEQYF
NA	TRBV19	NA	TRBJ2-1	TGTGCCAGTAGTACCGTAAGCAATGAGCAGTTCTTC	CASSTVSNEQFF
NA	TRBV5-8	NA	TRBJ1-4	TGTGCCAGCAGCAGCCGATTGATTAATGAAAAACTGTTTTTT	CASSSRLINEKLFF